The T cell receptor beta chain described here comes from a study of early T cells in non-severe SARS-CoV-2 infection. Individual cDNA molecules were tagged with unique molecular identifiers. TCRdb reprocessed the 5' RACE reads via MiXCR and lists one record per CDR3 protein. In the table there are fewer than 65,000 distinct CDR3 sequences, roughly a tenth of which are singletons. This CDR3 is 13 amino acids long. The V and J ends lost 3 bases and 3 bases respectively, with 9 bases between them. CDR1 and CDR2 (germline): SNHLY, FYNNEI. For this clonotype: Its antigen is unidentified.

Study-level findings and limits: VDJdb matching favored anti-spike CD8 responses, missing private and CD4 specificities.

Specimen: whole blood. The sequence derives from an adult who was a healthcare worker with PCR-confirmed SARS-CoV-2 infection or an uninfected control (not recorded which). The chain carries TRBV2 and TRBJ2-7; possible D gene TRBD1, 6 bases. CDR3 coding DNA: TGTGCCAGCAGTGATTCAGGGGTCTACGAGCAGTACGTC. Translation gives CASSDSGVYEQYV.